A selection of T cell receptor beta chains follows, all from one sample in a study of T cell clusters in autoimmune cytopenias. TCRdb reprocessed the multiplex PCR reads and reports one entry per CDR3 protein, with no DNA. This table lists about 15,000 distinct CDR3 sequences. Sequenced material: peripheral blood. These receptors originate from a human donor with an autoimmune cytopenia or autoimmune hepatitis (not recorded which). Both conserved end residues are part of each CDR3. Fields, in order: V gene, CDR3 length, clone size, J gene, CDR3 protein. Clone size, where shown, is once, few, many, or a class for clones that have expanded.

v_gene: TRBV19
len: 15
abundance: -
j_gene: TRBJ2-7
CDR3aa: CASSLAETGEHEQYF

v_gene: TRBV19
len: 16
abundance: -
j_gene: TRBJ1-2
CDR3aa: CASSSPSDRAANGYTF

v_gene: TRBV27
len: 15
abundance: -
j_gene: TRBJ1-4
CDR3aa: CASSFMAPPNEKLFF

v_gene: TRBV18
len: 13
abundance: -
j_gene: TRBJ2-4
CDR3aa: CASSPVEGGIQYF

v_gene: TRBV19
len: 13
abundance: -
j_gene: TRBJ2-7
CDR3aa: CASSIASGVEQYF

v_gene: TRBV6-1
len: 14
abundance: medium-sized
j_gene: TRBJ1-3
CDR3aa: CASIQGGSGNTIYF

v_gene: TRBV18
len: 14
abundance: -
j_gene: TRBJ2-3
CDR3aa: CATSGTQNADTQYF

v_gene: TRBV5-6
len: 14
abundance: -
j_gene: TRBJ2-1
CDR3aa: CASSLLGGYNEQFF

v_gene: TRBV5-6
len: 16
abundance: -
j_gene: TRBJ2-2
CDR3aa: CASSLVGLEYTGELFF

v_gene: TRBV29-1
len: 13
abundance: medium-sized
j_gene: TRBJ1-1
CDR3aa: CSVEGGESTEAFF

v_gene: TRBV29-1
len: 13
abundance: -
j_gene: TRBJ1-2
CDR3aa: CSALGGNDYGYTF

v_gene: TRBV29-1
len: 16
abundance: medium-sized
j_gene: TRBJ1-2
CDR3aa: CSVPRGQGARSSGYTF

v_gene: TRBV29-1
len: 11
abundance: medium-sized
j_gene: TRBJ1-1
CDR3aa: CSGRQRAEAFF

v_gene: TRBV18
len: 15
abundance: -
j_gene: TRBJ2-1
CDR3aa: CASSPSAGNYNEQFF

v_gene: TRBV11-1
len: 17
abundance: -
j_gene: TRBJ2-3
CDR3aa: CASSSAVGDRGVNTQYF

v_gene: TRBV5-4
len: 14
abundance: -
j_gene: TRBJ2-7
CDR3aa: CASSRDRGRGEQYF

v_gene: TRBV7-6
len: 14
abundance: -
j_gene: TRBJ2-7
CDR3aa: CASSRSQGNYEQYF

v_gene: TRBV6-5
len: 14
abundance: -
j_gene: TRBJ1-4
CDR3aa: CAISEGAANEKLFF

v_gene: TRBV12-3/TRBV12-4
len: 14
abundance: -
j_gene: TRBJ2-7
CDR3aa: CASSRGLAGYEQYF

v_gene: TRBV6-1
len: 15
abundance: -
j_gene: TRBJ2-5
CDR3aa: CARSLGQGNQETQYF

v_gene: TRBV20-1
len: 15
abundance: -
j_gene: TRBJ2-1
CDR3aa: CSAVAGALSYNEQFF

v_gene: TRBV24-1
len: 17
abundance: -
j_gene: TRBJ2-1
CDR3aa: CATSDWSGPSSYNEQFF

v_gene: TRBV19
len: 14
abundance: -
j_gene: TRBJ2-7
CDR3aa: CASRLTSNSYEQYF

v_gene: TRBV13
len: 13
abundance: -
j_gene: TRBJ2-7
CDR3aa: CASSQDSVNEQYF

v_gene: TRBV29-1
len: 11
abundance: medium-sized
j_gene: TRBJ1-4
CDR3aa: CSVDGGEKLFF

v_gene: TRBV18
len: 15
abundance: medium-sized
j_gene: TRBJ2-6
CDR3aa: CASSPSSSGANVLTF

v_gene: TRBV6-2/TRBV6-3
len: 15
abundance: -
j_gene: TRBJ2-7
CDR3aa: CASSYSQTGAYEQYF

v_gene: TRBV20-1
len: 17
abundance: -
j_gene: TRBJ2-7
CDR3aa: CSASSGRRRGSTYEQYF

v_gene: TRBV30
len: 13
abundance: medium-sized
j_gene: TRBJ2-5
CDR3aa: CAWTRKGGETQYF

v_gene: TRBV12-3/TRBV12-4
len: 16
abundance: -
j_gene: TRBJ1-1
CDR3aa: CASSSGRGGRNTEAFF

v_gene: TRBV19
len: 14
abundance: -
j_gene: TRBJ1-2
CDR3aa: CASNSLDRLYGYTF

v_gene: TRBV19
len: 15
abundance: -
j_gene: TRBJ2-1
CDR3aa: CASSISGSSYNEQFF

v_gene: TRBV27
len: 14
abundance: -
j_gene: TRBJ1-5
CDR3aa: CASSLDGGKRPQHF

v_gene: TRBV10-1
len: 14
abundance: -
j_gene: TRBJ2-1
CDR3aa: CASSDVAGGNEQFF

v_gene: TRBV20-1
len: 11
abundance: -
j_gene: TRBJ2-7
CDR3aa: CSASPHDEQYF

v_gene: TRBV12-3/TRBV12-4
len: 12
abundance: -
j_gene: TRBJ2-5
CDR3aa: CASSYSQETQYF

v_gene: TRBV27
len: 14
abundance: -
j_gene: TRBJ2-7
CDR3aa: CASGPYGGPYEQYF

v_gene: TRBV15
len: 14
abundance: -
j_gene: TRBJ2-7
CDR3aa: CATSRGTSGYEQYF

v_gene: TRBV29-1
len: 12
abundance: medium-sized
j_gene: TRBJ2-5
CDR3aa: CSVTGGEETQYF

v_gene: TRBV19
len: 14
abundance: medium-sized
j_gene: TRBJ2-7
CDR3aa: CASSLDGWSYEQYF

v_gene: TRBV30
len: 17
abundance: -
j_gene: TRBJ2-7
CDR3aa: CAWRSRDPPRVAREQYF

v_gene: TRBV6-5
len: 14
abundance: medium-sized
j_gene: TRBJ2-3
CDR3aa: CASSYDYYTDTQYF

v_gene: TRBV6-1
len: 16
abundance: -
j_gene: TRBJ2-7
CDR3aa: CASSAFDRVGTYEQYF

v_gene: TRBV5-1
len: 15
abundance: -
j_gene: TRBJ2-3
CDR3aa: CASSPLGASTDTQYF

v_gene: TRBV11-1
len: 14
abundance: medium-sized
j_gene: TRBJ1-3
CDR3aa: CASSSRTAGNTIYF

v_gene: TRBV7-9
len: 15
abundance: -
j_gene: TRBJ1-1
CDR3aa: CASSPPTGMRTEAFF

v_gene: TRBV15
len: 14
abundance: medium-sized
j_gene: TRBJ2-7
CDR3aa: CATSRSGATYEQYF

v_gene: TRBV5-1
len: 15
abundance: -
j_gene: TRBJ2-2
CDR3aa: CASSSRTVDTGELFF

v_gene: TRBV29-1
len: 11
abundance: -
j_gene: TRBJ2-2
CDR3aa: CSVGSSGELFF

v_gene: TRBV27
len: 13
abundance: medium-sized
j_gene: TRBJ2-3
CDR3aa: CASTVLGTDTQYF